What follows are 31 T cell receptor beta chains derived from one specimen sequenced in a study of OX40 agonist ivuxolimab in advanced cancers. Some clones are missing from TCRdb's copy, which holds only in-frame ones; the method was immunoSEQ multiplex PCR. This table holds some 70,000 clones, 80% to 95% found once. Source: CD4+ or CD8+ T cells sorted from blood, taken in a trial of the OX40 agonist ivuxolimab. The receptors were gathered from an adult with an advanced solid tumor such as melanoma, head and neck, liver or kidney cancer.

The chain employs TRBV11-2 and TRBJ2-5, with D possibly being TRBD1 or TRBD2 (7 bases each). Germline values: CDR1 SGHAT, CDR2 FQNNGV. Trimming removed 4 bases from V and 3 bases from J, with 12 bases in between. The CDR3 is 14 amino acids. Written as DNA, the CDR3 is TGTGCCAGCAGCTCGACAGGGAGGGAAGAGACCCAGTACTTC. Its translation is CASSSTGREETQYF.

A word on this clone: Other DNA sequences in this sample translate to the same CDR3. The CDR3 reads CASSIDQETQYF. CDR3 DNA: TGTGCCAGTAGTATTGATCAAGAGACCCAGTACTTC. The genes are TRBV19 and TRBJ2-5; D is ambiguous. Germline CDR1 is LNHDA and CDR2 is SQIVND (reference sequence). This CDR3 spans 12 amino acids. The V end lost 3 bases, the J end lost 2 bases, and 4 bases lay between the germline ends.

The V and J genes are TRBV27 and TRBJ1-5; D is undetermined. V lost 8 bases and J 1 base, leaving 21 bases between the germline ends. Germline CDR1 MNHEY, CDR2 SMNVEV (reference sequence). This CDR3 is 17 amino acids long. CDR3 region: CASSTLAGMGSNQPQHF. In DNA, the CDR3 is TGTGCCAGCTCAACCCTAGCGGGGATGGGGAGCAATCAGCCCCAGCATTTT.

The sample holds a few counts of this clone. Germline is not matched at one junction end, which may reflect a read error. The chain employs TRBV7-7 and TRBJ1-4; TRBD1 matches 7 bases. Germline lookup yields CDR1 SSHAT and CDR2 FNYEAQ (reference sequence). This CDR3 is built from 13 residues. As DNA, the CDR3 is TGTGCTAGCAGCCTGGGACAGTATGAAAAACTGTTTTTT. Translated, it gives CASSLGQYEKLFF.

V is TRBV9 and J is TRBJ1-4, with a possible D match to TRBD1 (5 bases). Germline lookup yields CDR1 SGDLS and CDR2 YYNGEE. The CDR3 consists of 16 residues. V gave up 4 bases and J gave up 3 bases, with 16 bases separating them. The chain's CDR3 is CASSPNPRGANEKLFF. In DNA form, the CDR3 reads TGTGCCAGCAGCCCCAACCCAAGGGGTGCTAATGAAAAACTGTTTTTT.

The V call is TRBV2, the J call TRBJ1-1; TRBD1 matches 9 bases. V dropped 6 bases and J dropped 0; count of bases not matched to a gene: 5. CDR3 size: 15 residues. Germline V lookup: CDR1 SNHLY, CDR2 FYNNEI. In nucleotides, the CDR3 is TGTGCCAGCAGCAACAGGGGGCTCATGAACACTGAAGCTTTCTTT. Amino acids: CASSNRGLMNTEAFF.

The rearrangement links TRBV5-6 to TRBJ2-7; no firm D call. The CDR3 totals 15 residues. The V end was cut by 4 bases, the J end by 0 bases, with 14 bases between. The germline CDR1 and CDR2 sequences are SGHDT and YYEEEE. The CDR3: CASSDLWRSSYEQYF. The CDR3 DNA reads as TGTGCCAGCAGCGATCTGTGGCGCTCCTCCTACGAGCAGTACTTC.

V and J are TRBV7-2 and TRBJ1-2, with no clear D. CDR3 length: 14 residues. The germline V gene has CDR1 SGHTA and CDR2 FQGNSA. Trimming took off 6 bases at V and 2 bases at J, with 13 bases between the two ends. The CDR3 is CASRLLGMNYGYTF. Written as DNA, the CDR3 is TGTGCCAGCAGGCTGCTCGGGATGAACTATGGCTACACCTTC.

The chain couples TRBV6-1 to TRBJ2-7, with TRBD1 as a possible D gene (6 bases). Trimming removed 3 bases from V and 7 bases from J, with 16 bases in between. Germline assignment: CDR1 MNHNS and CDR2 SASEGT. This CDR3 is 14 amino acids long. DNA of the CDR3: TGTGCCAGCAGTGACGGTACAGGGTCTAGAGAGCAGTACTTC. Protein sequence: CASSDGTGSREQYF.

The chain joins TRBV6-5 to TRBJ2-3; the D is unclear. The CDR3 covers 14 residues. V lost 6 bases and J 4 bases, leaving 14 bases between the germline ends. Looked up from germline, CDR1 is MNHEY and CDR2 is SVGAGI. The CDR3 nucleotides read TGTGCCAGCAGCTTGGGTATGGCGGCAGATACGCAGTATTTT. It is translated as CASSLGMAADTQYF.

The V call is TRBV6-6, the J call TRBJ1-1, with D possibly being TRBD1 (6 bases). V was clipped by 4 bases and J by 2 bases, with 17 bases between them. The CDR3 is made up of 16 amino acids. CDR1 is MNHNY and CDR2 is SVGAGI in the germline V gene (reference sequence). The CDR3 DNA follows: TGTGCCAGCAGTTCCGCCACAGGGCCGGTAAACACTGAAGCTTTCTTT. It codes for CASSSATGPVNTEAFF.

A remark on this clone: The junction and the germline gene differ at one end; a read error may be behind it. The chain has TRBV7-7 and TRBJ2-5, with D possibly being TRBD2 (6 bases). Germline loops: CDR1 SSHAT, CDR2 FNYEAQ (reference sequence). The CDR3 contains 14 residues. The CDR3 sequence: CASSLNSGQETQYF. CDR3 nucleotide sequence: TGTGCTAGCAGCTTAAATAGCGGTCAAGAGACCCAGTACTTC.

The V call is TRBV11-2, the J call TRBJ2-7; 8 bases line up with TRBD1. The CDR3 runs 11 residues. V gave up 5 bases and J gave up 7 bases; unmatched junction bases: 1. Germline V CDR1 and CDR2: SGHAT, FQNNGV. The CDR3 region has the DNA TGTGCCAGCAGCCACAGGGGGGAGCAGTACTTC. Translation gives CASSHRGEQYF.

This clone occurred once. The chain couples TRBV30 to TRBJ2-7; D is ambiguous. The CDR3 runs 13 residues. Trimming removed 0 bases from V and 5 bases from J, with 11 bases in between. Germline V gene data show CDR1 as GTSNPN and CDR2 as SVGIG (reference sequence). The CDR3 DNA reads TGTGCCTGGAGTGTAAAGGGTGGGAACGAGCAGTACTTC. This codes for CAWSVKGGNEQYF.

The chain is built from TRBV7-8 and TRBJ2-7; 9 nucleotides line up with TRBD2. Germline values: CDR1 SGHVS, CDR2 FQNEAQ. The CDR3 extends over 14 amino acids. V shed 1 base and J 4 bases; nucleotides not matched to a gene: 2. CDR3 amino acids: CASSLGRGGYEQYF. DNA for the CDR3: TGTGCCAGCAGCTTAGGGCGGGGGGGGTACGAGCAGTACTTC.

The chain joins TRBV6-5 to TRBJ2-5; D uncertain. The CDR3 totals 12 residues. The germline CDR1 and CDR2 sequences are MNHEY and SVGAGI. V was cut by 6 bases and J by 4 bases, with 9 bases left in between. In nucleotides, the CDR3 is TGTGCCAGCAGCCCCGGAGTAGAGACCCAGTACTTC. Protein: CASSPGVETQYF.

This clone came up once. This rearrangement joins TRBV19 to TRBJ2-1; D gene uncertain. Trimming pared 6 bases from V and 5 bases from J, leaving 17 bases between. There are 15 residues in the CDR3. The germline CDR1 and CDR2 sequences are LNHDA and SQIVND (reference sequence). CDR3 nucleotide sequence: TGTGCCAGTAGGCAGGACCCCCGGCCAAACAATGAGCAGTTCTTC. It codes for CASRQDPRPNNEQFF.

The gene calls are TRBV7-6 and TRBJ2-2, with D hard to call. Germline V gene lookup returns CDR1 SGHVS and CDR2 FNYEAQ. This CDR3 spans 17 amino acids. V was pared by 5 bases and J by 0 bases, with 16 bases between. CDR3 region: CASSPRGGQSNTGELFF. In DNA form, the CDR3 reads TGTGCCAGCAGCCCTCGAGGTGGGCAATCGAACACCGGGGAGCTGTTTTTT. The full variable domain, with the rest looked up from reference TRBV7-6 and TRBJ2-2, is GAGVSQSPRYKVTKRGQDVALRCDPISGHVSLYWYRQALGQGPEFLTYFNYEAQQDKSGLPNDRFSAERPEGSISTLTIQRTEQRDSAMYRCASSPRGGQSNTGELFFGEGSRLTVL.

The chain is built from TRBV27 and TRBJ1-1, with unresolved D. The CDR3 covers 13 residues. Per germline, CDR1 MNHEY and CDR2 SMNVEV (reference sequence). Deletions cut 3 bases from V and 1 base from J, with 6 bases between. As DNA, the CDR3 is TGTGCCAGCAGTTTGGCGAGGAACACTGAAGCTTTCTTT. As protein: CASSLARNTEAFF.

This clone was seen just once. The rearrangement links TRBV6-1 to TRBJ2-5, with TRBD2 as a possible D gene (6 bases). From germline, CDR1 is MNHNS and CDR2 SASEGT. There are 13 residues in the CDR3. V was clipped by 7 bases and J by 4 bases, with 13 bases between them. The CDR3 protein is CASIRGLGETQYF. DNA of the CDR3: TGTGCCAGCATCCGGGGGTTGGGAGAGACCCAGTACTTC.

This CDR3 reads CSASPGIEQYF. As DNA, the CDR3 is TGCAGTGCTAGTCCCGGAATAGAGCAGTATTTT. The chain is built from TRBV20-1 and TRBJ2-3; D gene uncertain. The CDR3 contains 11 residues. CDR1 and CDR2 from the germline V gene are DFQATT and SNEGSKA (reference sequence). With 3 bases removed from V and 11 bases from J, the gap between germline ends came to 12 bases.

The chain has TRBV5-1 and TRBJ2-3; 12 nucleotides match TRBD2. J gave up 2 bases and V 4 bases, and 5 bases lay outside the gene matches. Germline V gene data show CDR1 as SGHRS and CDR2 as YFSETQ. The CDR3 spans 16 residues. The CDR3 region has the DNA TGCGCCAGCAGCCTTGGACTAGCGGGGCCCACAGATACGCAGTATTTT. Translated, it gives CASSLGLAGPTDTQYF. Supplemented by reference TRBV5-1 and TRBJ2-3, the full variable domain reads KAGVTQTPRYLIKTRGQQVTLSCSPISGHRSVSWYQQTPGQGLQFLFEYFSETQRNKGNFPGRFSGRQFSNSRSEMNVSTLELGDSALYLCASSLGLAGPTDTQYFGPGTRLTVL.

The chain couples TRBV5-1 to TRBJ1-1; TRBD1 agrees at 8 bases. Trimming took 5 bases from V and 4 from J; bases not matched to a gene: 7. Germline V CDR1 and CDR2: SGHRS, YFSETQ. This CDR3 spans 14 amino acids. This CDR3 reads CASRRGQGGTEAFF. CDR3 in DNA: TGCGCCAGCAGACGTGGACAGGGTGGCACTGAAGCTTTCTTT.

V and J are TRBV6-5 and TRBJ2-6; D is unresolved. Per the germline V gene, CDR1 is MNHEY and CDR2 is SVGAGI. The CDR3 has 14 residues. V was trimmed by 5 bases and J by 0 bases, leaving 5 bases between them. The CDR3 DNA sequence: TGTGCCAGCAGTCCGGGCTCTGGGGCCAACGTCCTGACTTTC. Amino acid sequence: CASSPGSGANVLTF.

This chain uses TRBV13 with TRBJ1-2, with D hard to call. Trimming shortened V by 5 bases and J by 1 base, and 11 bases separated the two germline ends. Per the germline V gene, CDR1 is PRHDT and CDR2 is FYEKMQ (reference sequence). This CDR3 has 14 residues. The CDR3 DNA sequence: TGTGCCAGCAGCATAGAGAGGGTTAACTATGGCTACACCTTC. Amino acids: CASSIERVNYGYTF.

This chain joins TRBV6-1 and TRBJ2-1; D perhaps matches TRBD2 (6 bases). CDR3 size: 15 residues. V lost 4 bases to trimming and J lost 4 bases, with 14 bases between them. Germline V CDR1 and CDR2: MNHNS, SASEGT. The CDR3 DNA reads as TGTGCCAGCAGTGCCGGCGGGGTAGATTACAATGAGCAGTTCTTC. Amino acid sequence: CASSAGGVDYNEQFF.

This sequence joins TRBV9 and TRBJ2-5; 9 bases match TRBD2. The CDR3 length is 15 residues. Germline CDR1 SGDLS, CDR2 YYNGEE. With 3 bases clipped from V and 1 base from J, the junction kept 4 bases outside the gene matches. CDR3 sequence (DNA): TGTGCCAGCAGCGAGAGCGGGGGGCTCCAAGAGACCCAGTACTTC. Protein: CASSESGGLQETQYF.

The count of this clone is one. The junction departs from the called germline gene at one end, perhaps through a read error. The chain joins TRBV6-6 to TRBJ2-6; unclear D gene. The germline CDR1 and CDR2 sequences are MNHNY and SVGAGI (reference sequence). This CDR3 is 13 amino acids long. This chain's CDR3 is CASSPPGTNVLTF. For the CDR3, the DNA is TGTGCCAGCAGTCCACCTGGGACCAACGTCCTGACTTTC.

The rearrangement joins TRBV5-1 to TRBJ2-1, with 8 positions matching TRBD1. V dropped 3 bases and J dropped 11; count of bases not matched to a gene: 13. The CDR3 runs to 15 residues. The V gene's germline CDR1 is SGHRS and CDR2 YFSETQ. As DNA, the CDR3 is TGCGCCAGCAGCTCGGGACAGGCGGGCCCGGGGAAGCAGTTCTTC. Its protein is CASSSGQAGPGKQFF.

This clone was recorded a few times. The chain recombines TRBV13 with TRBJ2-5, with 7 bases fitting TRBD2. The V gene's germline CDR1 is PRHDT and CDR2 FYEKMQ (reference sequence). V gave up 1 base and J gave up 1 base; unmatched junction bases: 0. The CDR3 runs 14 residues. Here the CDR3 DNA reads TGTGCCAGCAGCTTAGCGGGGGGCCAAGAGACCCAGTACTTC. It yields the protein CASSLAGGQETQYF.

This clone came up once. This rearrangement joins TRBV6-5 to TRBJ2-2; TRBD1 matches at 8 bases. The CDR3 runs to 13 residues. Looked up from germline, CDR1 is MNHEY and CDR2 is SVGAGI. The trim removed 5 bases at V and 7 bases at J, leaving 3 bases unmatched. Here the CDR3 reads CASSQGANGELFF. In DNA form, the CDR3 reads TGTGCCAGCAGTCAGGGGGCCAACGGGGAGCTGTTTTTT.